What follows are 9 T cell receptor beta chains derived from one specimen sequenced in a study of blood T cell repertoires in COVID-19. The protocol was immunoSEQ multiplex PCR, while the TCRdb copy is restricted to in-frame clones and leaves out a portion. The sample has roughly 210,000 clones; about 88% are singletons. Material for sequencing was peripheral blood. The source of these receptors is a man aged 70 or older with acute or convalescent COVID-19.

The rearrangement joins TRBV2 to TRBJ1-5; no reliable D call. Germline CDR1 SNHLY, CDR2 FYNNEI. Trimming took 4 bases from V and 6 from J, leaving 10 bases between them. CDR3 length: 13 residues. In DNA form, the CDR3 reads TGTGCCAGCAGTGCCCAGGAAAGTCAGCCCCAGCATTTT. Amino acid sequence: CASSAQESQPQHF.

The chain uses TRBV7-9 and TRBJ2-3; D gene unclear. Germline values: CDR1 SEHNR, CDR2 FQNEAQ (reference sequence). V shed 5 bases and J shed 2 bases, with 14 bases lying between them. This CDR3 contains 15 residues. The CDR3 reads CASSPDGRSTDTQYF. The CDR3 DNA sequence: TGTGCCAGCAGCCCGGATGGCAGGTCCACAGATACGCAGTATTTT.

The chain links TRBV5-1 to TRBJ2-5, with 7 bases that match TRBD1. The V and J ends lost 4 bases and 2 bases, in that order; junction bases with no gene match: 8. This CDR3 region has 15 residues. Germline V gene lookup returns CDR1 SGHRS and CDR2 YFSETQ. The CDR3 sequence is CASSLIWTGQETQYF. The CDR3, as DNA: TGCGCCAGCAGCCTAATATGGACAGGACAAGAGACCCAGTACTTC.

Only one count was recorded for this clone. In DNA, the CDR3 is TGCGCCAGCAGAAGAGGGACAGGCCCTAACTATGGCTACACCTTC. Amino acids: CASRRGTGPNYGYTF. This chain links TRBV5-1 with TRBJ1-2; 8 bases match TRBD1. This CDR3 has 15 amino acids. V was clipped by 5 bases and J by 0 bases; unmatched bases: 6. In germline, CDR1 is SGHRS, CDR2 YFSETQ.

The chain recombines TRBV4-3 with TRBJ2-1; 13 bases map to TRBD2. CDR3 length: 16 residues. V shed 3 bases, J shed 4 bases, and the junction held 3 bases outside the gene matches. CDR1 and CDR2 from the germline V gene are LGHNA and YSLEER. CDR3: CASSQGLAGRYNEQFF. CDR3 in DNA: TGCGCCAGCAGCCAGGGACTAGCGGGAAGGTACAATGAGCAGTTCTTC.

This clone is a singleton in its sample. The chain is built from TRBV30 and TRBJ1-1, with D maybe TRBD1 (6 bases). Germline CDR1 GTSNPN, CDR2 SVGIG (reference sequence). The CDR3 is made up of 12 amino acids. V lost 4 bases and J 4 bases, leaving 10 bases between the germline ends. The CDR3 spells CAWMVGGTEAFF. The CDR3 nucleotides are TGTGCCTGGATGGTAGGGGGCACTGAAGCTTTCTTT.

The chain is built from TRBV15 and TRBJ1-4; D not certain. The CDR3 has 15 amino acids. V lost 0 bases and J 7 bases, leaving 12 bases between the germline ends. CDR1 and CDR2 from the germline V gene are LNHNV and YYDKDF (reference sequence). The CDR3 DNA sequence: TGTGCCACCAGCAGAGATGGCGGGGTCAGTGAAAAACTGTTTTTT. Its translation: CATSRDGGVSEKLFF.

V and J are TRBV5-1 and TRBJ2-3; TRBD1 matches at 10 bases. From germline, CDR1 is SGHRS and CDR2 YFSETQ. CDR3 length: 15 amino acids. Trimming removed 2 bases from V and 4 bases from J; junction bases left unmatched: 4. The CDR3 is CASSFLGQGSDTQYF. Written as DNA, the CDR3 is TGCGCCAGCAGCTTTTTGGGACAGGGGTCAGATACGCAGTATTTT.

The genes are TRBV7-3 and TRBJ2-6; TRBD1 might be the D (8 bases). The CDR3 consists of 18 residues. Germline V lookup: CDR1 SGHTA, CDR2 FQGTGA. The V gene lost 4 bases and the J gene lost 4 bases, with 20 bases spanning the gap. The CDR3 sequence is CASSSRTGRGSGANVLTF. CDR3 DNA: TGTGCCAGCAGCTCACGGACAGGGAGGGGCTCCGGGGCCAACGTCCTGACTTTC.